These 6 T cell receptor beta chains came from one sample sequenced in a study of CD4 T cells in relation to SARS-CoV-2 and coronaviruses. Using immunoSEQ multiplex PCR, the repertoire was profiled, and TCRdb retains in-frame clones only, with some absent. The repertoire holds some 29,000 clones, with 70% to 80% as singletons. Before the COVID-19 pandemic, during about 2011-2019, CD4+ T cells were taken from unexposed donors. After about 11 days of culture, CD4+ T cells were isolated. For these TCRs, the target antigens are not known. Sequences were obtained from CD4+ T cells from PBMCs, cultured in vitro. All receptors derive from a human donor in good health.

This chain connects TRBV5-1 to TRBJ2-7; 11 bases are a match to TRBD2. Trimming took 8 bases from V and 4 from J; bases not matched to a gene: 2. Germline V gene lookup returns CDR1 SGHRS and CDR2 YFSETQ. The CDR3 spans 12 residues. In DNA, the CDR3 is TGCGCCAGTGGGACTAGCGGATACGAGCAGTACTTC. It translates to CASGTSGYEQYF.

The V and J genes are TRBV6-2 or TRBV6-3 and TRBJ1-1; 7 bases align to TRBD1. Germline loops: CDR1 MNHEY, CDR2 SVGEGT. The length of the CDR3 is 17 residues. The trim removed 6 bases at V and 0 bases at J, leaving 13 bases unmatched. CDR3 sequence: CASSPLRDSLLNTEAFF. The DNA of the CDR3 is TGTGCCAGCAGCCCACTCCGGGACAGCTTATTGAACACTGAAGCTTTCTTT.

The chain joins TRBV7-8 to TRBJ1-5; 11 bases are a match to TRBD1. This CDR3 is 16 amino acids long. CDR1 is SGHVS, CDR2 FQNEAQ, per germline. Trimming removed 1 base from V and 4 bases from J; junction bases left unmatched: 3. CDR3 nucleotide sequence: TGTGCCAGCAGCTTAGTGGGACAGGGGGGTAATCAGCCCCAGCATTTT. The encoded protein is CASSLVGQGGNQPQHF.

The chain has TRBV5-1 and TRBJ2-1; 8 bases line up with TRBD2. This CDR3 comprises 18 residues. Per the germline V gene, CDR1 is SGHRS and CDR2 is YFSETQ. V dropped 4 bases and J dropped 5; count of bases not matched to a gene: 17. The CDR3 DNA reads TGCGCCAGCAGCCGAAAGGCGGGGGGAACCAGTGAGGACAATGAGCAGTTCTTC. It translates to CASSRKAGGTSEDNEQFF.

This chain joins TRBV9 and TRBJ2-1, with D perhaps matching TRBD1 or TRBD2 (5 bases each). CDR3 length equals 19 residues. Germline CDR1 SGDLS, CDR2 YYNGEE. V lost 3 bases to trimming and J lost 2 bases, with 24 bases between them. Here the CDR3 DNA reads TGTGCCAGCAGCGCGAACCCTACGGGCAAAGGGGACCCCTACAATGAGCAGTTCTTC. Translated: CASSANPTGKGDPYNEQFF.

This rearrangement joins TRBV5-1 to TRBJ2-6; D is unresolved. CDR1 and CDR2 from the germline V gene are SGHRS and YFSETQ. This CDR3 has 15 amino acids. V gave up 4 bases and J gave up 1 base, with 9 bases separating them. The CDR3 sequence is CASSPDRSGANVLTF. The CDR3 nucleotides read TGCGCCAGCAGCCCTGACCGATCTGGGGCCAACGTCCTGACTTTC.